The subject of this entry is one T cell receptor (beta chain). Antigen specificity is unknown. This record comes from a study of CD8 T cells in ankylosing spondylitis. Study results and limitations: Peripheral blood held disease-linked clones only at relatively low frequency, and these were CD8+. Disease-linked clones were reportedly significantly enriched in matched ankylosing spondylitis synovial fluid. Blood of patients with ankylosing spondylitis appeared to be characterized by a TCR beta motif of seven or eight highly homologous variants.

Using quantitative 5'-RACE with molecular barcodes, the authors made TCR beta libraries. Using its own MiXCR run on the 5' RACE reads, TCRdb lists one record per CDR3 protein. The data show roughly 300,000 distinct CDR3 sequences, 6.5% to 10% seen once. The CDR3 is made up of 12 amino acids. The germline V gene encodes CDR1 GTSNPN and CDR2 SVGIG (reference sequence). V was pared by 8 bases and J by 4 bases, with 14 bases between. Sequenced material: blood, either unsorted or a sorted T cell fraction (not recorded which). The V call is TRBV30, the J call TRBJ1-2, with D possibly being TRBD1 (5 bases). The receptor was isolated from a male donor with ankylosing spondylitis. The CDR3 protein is CARRDALYGYTF. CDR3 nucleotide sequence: TGTGCCCGCCGGGACGCCCTCTATGGCTACACCTTC.